These 21 T cell receptor beta chains came from one sample sequenced in a study of CD8 T cells in Susac syndrome. With random hexamers, reverse transcription was performed on about 0.5 to 1 ug of RNA. MiXCR was run by TCRdb on the immunoSEQ multiplex PCR reads, yielding one entry per CDR3 protein. This sample has fewer than 200,000 distinct CDR3 sequences, with roughly 95% found just once. What was sequenced was CD8+ T cells from PBMCs. These receptors all come from a human donor with multiple sclerosis.

V usage is TRBV27 and J usage is TRBJ2-6; D ambiguous. The V end lost 7 bases, the J end lost 2 bases, and 24 bases lay between the germline ends. The CDR3 has 19 residues. The germline CDR1 and CDR2 sequences are MNHEY and SMNVEV (reference sequence). The CDR3, as DNA: TGTGCCAGCACCACTGCTGCGCCCCCCACCAGAGCTGGGGCCAACGTCCTGACTTTC. Its protein product is CASTTAAPPTRAGANVLTF.

CDR3: CSVNRAETQYF. The CDR3 DNA is TGCAGCGTTAACAGGGCAGAGACCCAGTACTTC. The rearrangement links TRBV29-1 to TRBJ2-5; D possibly corresponds to TRBD1 (6 bases). The V gene's germline CDR1 is SQVTM and CDR2 ANQGSEA. This CDR3 is 11 amino acids long. Trimming left V 5 bases short and J 4 bases short, with 8 bases between.

The chain links TRBV29-1 to TRBJ2-5; 7 bases map to TRBD1. Germline CDR1 is SQVTM and CDR2 is ANQGSEA. The CDR3 loop spans 15 amino acids. V gave up 4 bases and J gave up 5 bases; unmatched junction bases: 13. DNA for the CDR3: TGCAGCGTTGGTAACAGGGGCTCCTCTGGGGAGACCCAGTACTTC. This codes for CSVGNRGSSGETQYF.

The rearrangement links TRBV12-3 or TRBV12-4 to TRBJ1-5; D gene ambiguous. The CDR3 totals 17 residues. V dropped 6 bases and J dropped 3 bases, with 21 bases sitting between them. The CDR3 DNA sequence: TGTGCCAGCAGCTCTGGCGTGGAGGGCATAATCAATCAGCCCCAGCATTTT. It codes for CASSSGVEGIINQPQHF.

This chain links TRBV11-1 with TRBJ2-5, with D perhaps TRBD2 (6 bases). V gave up 3 bases and J gave up 5 bases, with 13 bases separating them. Germline V gene sequence: CDR1 SGHAT, CDR2 FQDESV (reference sequence). The CDR3 spans 14 residues. The CDR3 nucleotides are TGTGCCAGCAGCTTGATCGGCGGGAAGGAGACCCAGTACTTC. Translation: CASSLIGGKETQYF.

The chain recombines TRBV7-9 with TRBJ1-6; 7 bases line up with TRBD1. This CDR3 spans 15 amino acids. CDR1 and CDR2 (germline): SEHNR, FQNEAQ (reference sequence). The V segment lost 4 bases and the J segment 14 bases; nucleotides outside the gene matches: 14. The CDR3 protein is CASSYLQGQDSALHF. The CDR3 DNA reads TGTGCCAGCAGCTACTTACAGGGGCAGGATTCGGCCCTCCACTTT.

The chain recombines TRBV30 with TRBJ2-1; D unclear. Germline loops: CDR1 GTSNPN, CDR2 SVGIG (reference sequence). Trimming removed 0 bases from V and 8 bases from J, with 11 bases in between. The CDR3 has 13 residues. As DNA, the CDR3 is TGTGCCTGGAGTGTAGGCCACGTCGATGAGCAGTTCTTC. This translates into CAWSVGHVDEQFF.

The chain joins TRBV20-1 to TRBJ2-3; 13 positions agree with TRBD2. This CDR3 region has 15 residues. V trimming: 4 bases; J trimming: 0 bases; junction bases outside the gene matches: 1. Germline-derived CDR1 and CDR2 are DFQATT and SNEGSKA (reference sequence). CDR3 in DNA: TGCAGTGCTAAGGGACTAGCGGGAAGCACAGATACGCAGTATTTT. Its translation: CSAKGLAGSTDTQYF.

The chain recombines TRBV27 with TRBJ2-1, with D uncertain. Germline-derived CDR1 and CDR2 are MNHEY and SMNVEV (reference sequence). The CDR3 consists of 11 residues. Trimming took off 7 bases at V and 10 bases at J, with 11 bases between the two ends. In DNA, the CDR3 is TGTGCCAGCATTGGCGGTGGCGAGCAGTTCTTC. It encodes CASIGGGEQFF.

The sample holds one count of this clonotype. The rearrangement uses TRBV2 and TRBJ2-3, with no clear D. Trimming cost V 7 bases and J 4 bases, with 21 bases left between them. Germline loops: CDR1 SNHLY, CDR2 FYNNEI. The length of the CDR3 is 16 residues. The DNA for the CDR3 is TGTGCCAGCATGACGAAGATCGGCGGTCCCTCAGATACGCAGTATTTT. Translating it yields CASMTKIGGPSDTQYF.

CDR3 bases: TGTGCCAGCAGCTCACAGGGGGCGAACACCGGGGAGCTGTTTTTT. As protein: CASSSQGANTGELFF. The chain has TRBV7-3 and TRBJ2-2; TRBD1 matches 8 bases. V lost 4 bases and J lost 0; bases outside the gene matches: 1. The CDR3 covers 15 residues. Germline loops: CDR1 SGHTA, CDR2 FQGTGA.

The chain links TRBV30 to TRBJ2-7; D gene uncertain. The CDR3 covers 13 residues. Germline-derived CDR1 and CDR2 are GTSNPN and SVGIG (reference sequence). V was trimmed by 2 bases and J by 2 bases, leaving 10 bases between them. CDR3 bases: TGTGCCTGGAGTCTGGGTGAGACCTACGAGCAGTACTTC. Translated: CAWSLGETYEQYF.

This chain joins TRBV20-1 and TRBJ1-2, with D unresolved. CDR1 is DFQATT and CDR2 is SNEGSKA in the germline V gene (reference sequence). The CDR3 loop spans 14 amino acids. V lost 5 bases and J lost 4, with 17 bases in between. The CDR3 sequence is CSAPEAPSSYGYTF. The CDR3, as DNA: TGCAGTGCTCCCGAGGCCCCTTCCTCCTATGGCTACACCTTC.

The chain joins TRBV20-1 to TRBJ2-7, with 9 bases fitting TRBD2. The CDR3 is 14 amino acids. The J segment lost 5 bases and the V segment lost 0 bases, leaving 5 bases of the junction unmatched. Germline V gene lookup returns CDR1 DFQATT and CDR2 SNEGSKA (reference sequence). CDR3 protein: CSARDRAGGHEQYF. Written as DNA, the CDR3 is TGCAGTGCTAGAGATCGCGCGGGAGGGCACGAGCAGTACTTC.

The genes are TRBV29-1 and TRBJ2-1; 8 bases are shared with TRBD1. In germline, CDR1 is SQVTM, CDR2 ANQGSEA. The CDR3 covers 12 residues. CDR3 residues: CAGTGTYNEQFF. For the CDR3, the DNA is TGCGCCGGGACAGGAACCTACAATGAGCAGTTCTTC.

This clonotype has only a few counts. The chain carries TRBV18 and TRBJ2-5; 10 bases match TRBD2. CDR1 and CDR2 from the germline V gene are KGHSH and LQKENI. Trimming at V came to 1 base and at J to 3 bases, leaving 2 bases not matched to a gene. The CDR3 covers 15 residues. Written as DNA, the CDR3 is TGTGCCAGCTCACCACTTCTAGCGGGGGAAGAGACCCAGTACTTC. It is translated as CASSPLLAGEETQYF.

The CDR3, as DNA: TGCAGCGTTGACGGCAGAGGGGCGGAGACCCAGTACTTC. Amino acid sequence: CSVDGRGAETQYF. The V gene is TRBV29-1, the J gene TRBJ2-5; D is perhaps TRBD1 or TRBD2 (5 bases each). V lost 3 bases and J lost 5, with 13 bases in between. CDR3 size: 13 residues. CDR1 SQVTM and CDR2 ANQGSEA come from the germline V gene.

The gene calls are TRBV5-6 and TRBJ2-3; D unresolved. Germline CDR1 and CDR2: SGHDT and YYEEEE. This CDR3 is built from 16 residues. The ends were cut back, 1 base at V and 4 bases at J, with 16 bases in the middle. The CDR3 protein is CASSLSPSRPADTQYF. CDR3 coding DNA: TGTGCCAGCAGCTTGTCCCCATCTAGGCCCGCAGATACGCAGTATTTT.

The chain combines TRBV19 with TRBJ2-1; D is perhaps TRBD1 (6 bases). Germline V gene data show CDR1 as LNHDA and CDR2 as SQIVND (reference sequence). V was pared by 10 bases and J by 6 bases, with 16 bases between. The CDR3 consists of 13 residues. The CDR3 nucleotides read TGTGCCACCCGGGACATCCCCATCAATGAGCAGTTCTTC. This gives the protein CATRDIPINEQFF.

The chain couples TRBV4-1 to TRBJ2-1; possibly TRBD2 for D (5 bases). Trimming took off 2 bases at V and 13 bases at J, with 18 bases between the two ends. The germline V gene has CDR1 MGHRA and CDR2 YSYEKL. The CDR3 covers 14 residues. As DNA, the CDR3 is TGCGCCAGCAGCCAATACGGAGGATCTTCGTCCCAGTTCTTC. This sequence encodes CASSQYGGSSSQFF.

The chain uses TRBV7-3 and TRBJ2-3, with D possibly being TRBD1 (5 bases). The CDR3 runs to 14 residues. Deletions cut 5 bases from V and 5 bases from J, with 14 bases between. Germline-derived CDR1 and CDR2 are SGHTA and FQGTGA. CDR3 coding DNA: TGTGCCAGCAGCCGACAGTCCTCAGGAGATACGCAGTATTTT. Its translation is CASSRQSSGDTQYF.